Presented here are 23 T cell receptor beta chains from one specimen sequenced in a study of blood T cell repertoires in COVID-19. Profiling relied on immunoSEQ multiplex PCR, and the TCRdb table lists in-frame clones only, not all of them. The sample contains approximately 260,000 clones, 70% to 90% of which appear only once. Sequenced: PBMCs or T cells enriched from blood (not recorded which). The source of these receptors is a woman aged 40 to 50 with acute COVID-19.

V usage is TRBV4-1 and J usage is TRBJ2-2; 7 nucleotides line up with TRBD2. This CDR3 comprises 14 residues. The junction had 2 bases not matched to a gene; V was cut back by 1 base and J by 6 bases. In germline, CDR1 is MGHRA, CDR2 YSYEKL. This CDR3 reads CASSQGRGAGELFF. The CDR3 DNA sequence: TGCGCCAGCAGCCAAGGCCGGGGGGCCGGGGAGCTGTTTTTT.

The V and J genes are TRBV19 and TRBJ1-4, with 7 positions matching TRBD1. The CDR3 length is 15 residues. V dropped 3 bases and J dropped 3; count of bases not matched to a gene: 4. CDR1 is LNHDA and CDR2 is SQIVND in the germline V gene (reference sequence). CDR3 in amino acids: CASSIATGPNEKLFF. CDR3 in DNA: TGTGCCAGTAGTATCGCGACAGGGCCTAATGAAAAACTGTTTTTT.

V usage is TRBV29-1 and J usage is TRBJ2-2; TRBD1 might be the D (5 bases). In germline, CDR1 is SQVTM, CDR2 ANQGSEA. The CDR3 is made up of 14 amino acids. V lost 4 bases, J lost 4 bases, and 13 bases lay in between. CDR3 loop: CSVAAGLSTGELFF. CDR3 nucleotides: TGCAGCGTTGCTGCAGGGCTGAGCACCGGGGAGCTGTTTTTT.

The chain recombines TRBV2 with TRBJ1-2, with a tentative D call TRBD1 (5 bases). Trimming removed 2 bases at V and 5 bases at J, with 18 bases between. Germline V CDR1 and CDR2: SNHLY, FYNNEI. CDR3 length: 16 residues. The CDR3 nucleotides are TGTGCCAGCAGTGAATTACTTCCAGACAGCCCATATGGCTACACCTTC. This encodes CASSELLPDSPYGYTF.

The genes are TRBV5-4 and TRBJ2-1, with 12 bases matching TRBD2. Germline assignment: CDR1 SGHNT and CDR2 YYREEE (reference sequence). This CDR3 contains 13 residues. V shed 10 bases, J shed 6 bases, and the junction held 5 bases outside the gene matches. The CDR3 loop reads CARGLAGSNEQFF. CDR3 sequence (DNA): TGTGCCCGCGGACTAGCGGGAAGCAATGAGCAGTTCTTC.

The chain uses TRBV18 and TRBJ1-1; 9 nucleotides match TRBD1. The CDR3 contains 15 residues. Germline V gene data show CDR1 as KGHSH and CDR2 as LQKENI. With 4 bases clipped from V and 5 bases from J, the junction kept 8 bases outside the gene matches. The CDR3 coding sequence is TGTGCCAGCTCACTCCGACAGGGGGTCGGGACTGAAGCTTTCTTT. Translated, it gives CASSLRQGVGTEAFF. Based on the CDR3 plus reference TRBV18 and TRBJ1-1, the full variable domain is NAGVMQNPRHLVRRRGQEARLRCSPMKGHSHVYWYRQLPEEGLKFMVYLQKENIIDESGMPKERFSAEFPKEGPSILRIQQVVRGDSAAYFCASSLRQGVGTEAFFGQGTRLTVV.

The J gene is TRBJ2-2, the V gene TRBV23-1; 9 bases match TRBD2. TRBV23-1 is given ORF status, its function remaining uncertain. This CDR3 comprises 17 residues. Trimming took 6 bases from V and 5 from J; bases not matched to a gene: 13. CDR3 sequence: CASSPLGGRAETGELFF. The CDR3 bases are TGCGCCAGCAGCCCCCTCGGCGGGAGGGCCGAAACCGGGGAGCTGTTTTTT.

The chain couples TRBV24-1 to TRBJ1-5; 10 bases are shared with TRBD1. CDR3 size: 16 residues. Germline V gene data show CDR1 as KGHDR and CDR2 as SFDVKD. J lost 6 bases, V lost 1 base, and 5 bases had no gene match. The CDR3 here is CATSDFNGQGGQPQHF. DNA of the CDR3: TGTGCCACCAGTGATTTCAACGGACAGGGGGGTCAGCCCCAGCATTTT.

This sequence joins TRBV19 and TRBJ2-3, with D possibly being TRBD2 (5 bases). Germline V gives CDR1 LNHDA, CDR2 SQIVND (reference sequence). The CDR3 is 16 residues long. V was clipped by 4 bases and J by 3 bases, with 17 bases between them. The chain's CDR3 is CASSRDSRSGTDTQYF. The CDR3 DNA sequence: TGTGCCAGTAGTAGAGACTCCAGATCGGGGACAGATACGCAGTATTTT.

The chain carries TRBV2 and TRBJ1-5; 7 bases are a match to TRBD1. The CDR3 has 14 amino acids. The V gene end was trimmed by 6 bases and the J gene end by 5 bases; junction bases not matched to a gene: 7. CDR1 is SNHLY and CDR2 is FYNNEI in the germline V gene. The chain's CDR3 is CASSYDRDDQPQHF. CDR3 nucleotides: TGTGCCAGCAGCTATGACAGGGATGATCAGCCCCAGCATTTT.

The chain recombines TRBV28 with TRBJ1-5, with D unresolved. The CDR3 has 12 amino acids. The ends were cut back, 7 bases at V and 5 bases at J, with 9 bases in the middle. The germline V gene encodes CDR1 MDHEN and CDR2 SYDVKM. CDR3 in amino acids: CASTQMDQPQHF. The DNA for the CDR3 is TGTGCCAGCACGCAGATGGATCAGCCCCAGCATTTT.

The genes are TRBV25-1 and TRBJ1-3, with unresolved D. With 4 bases removed from V and 9 bases from J, the gap between germline ends came to 10 bases. The length of the CDR3 is 12 residues. Germline V gives CDR1 MGHDK, CDR2 SYGVNS. The CDR3 here is CASSAAASTIYF. The CDR3 nucleotides read TGTGCCAGCAGTGCAGCAGCTAGCACCATATATTTT.

V is TRBV6-5 and J is TRBJ1-2; unclear D gene. The V gene's germline CDR1 is MNHEY and CDR2 SVGAGI. V was trimmed by 2 bases and J by 10 bases, leaving 20 bases between them. The CDR3 is 15 residues long. The CDR3 loop reads CASSYGQDLFRDYTF. Written as DNA, the CDR3 is TGTGCCAGCAGTTACGGGCAGGACCTATTCCGGGACTACACCTTC.

This clone was detected only a few times. The chain recombines TRBV19 with TRBJ1-2; 8 positions agree with TRBD1. CDR1 and CDR2 from the germline V gene are LNHDA and SQIVND (reference sequence). Unmatched junction bases numbered 9, after V lost 5 bases and J lost 4 bases. This CDR3 comprises 15 residues. The DNA for the CDR3 is TGTGCCAGTAGTTCCCCAGGGGGCGTGATCTATGGCTACACCTTC. It codes for CASSSPGGVIYGYTF.

The CDR3 reads CAWRTPPNQPQHF. Here the CDR3 DNA reads TGTGCCTGGAGGACACCCCCTAATCAGCCCCAGCATTTT. The chain has TRBV30 and TRBJ1-5; D gene ambiguous. The V gene's germline CDR1 is GTSNPN and CDR2 SVGIG (reference sequence). Deletions cut 3 bases from V and 4 bases from J, with 10 bases between. The CDR3 covers 13 residues.

V usage is TRBV11-2 and J usage is TRBJ2-1, with D maybe TRBD1 (5 bases). CDR3 length equals 15 residues. Between the trimmed V and J ends, which lost 0 bases and 7 bases, there was a span of 13 bases. Germline values: CDR1 SGHAT, CDR2 FQNNGV. CDR3 in DNA: TGTGCCAGCAGCTTAGAGCGACAGCCCACGAATGAGCAGTTCTTC. This codes for CASSLERQPTNEQFF.

J is TRBJ2-1 and V is TRBV10-1; D might be TRBD2 (6 bases). Germline assignment: CDR1 WNHNN and CDR2 SYGVQD (reference sequence). The CDR3 is 15 amino acids. V lost 3 bases and J 11 bases, leaving 20 bases between the germline ends. CDR3 coding DNA: TGCGCCAGCAGTGACTTAGCGGATTACTCCAGGAAGCAGTTCTTC. It yields the protein CASSDLADYSRKQFF.

The gene calls are TRBV19 and TRBJ2-3; D unclear. V shed 8 bases and J shed 1 base, with 13 bases lying between them. The length of the CDR3 is 14 residues. Germline loops: CDR1 LNHDA, CDR2 SQIVND (reference sequence). CDR3: CASSVQVGTDTQYF. Here the CDR3 DNA reads TGTGCCAGTTCTGTCCAGGTTGGCACAGATACGCAGTATTTT.

Here the CDR3 reads CASSLAIGQGAGEQYF. In nucleotides, the CDR3 is TGTGCCAGCAGCTTAGCGATAGGACAGGGGGCAGGTGAGCAGTACTTC. This sequence joins TRBV7-6 and TRBJ2-7; TRBD1 aligns across 11 bases. Germline trimming cut 0 bases from V and 7 bases from J; bases unmatched to any gene: 8. The CDR3 loop spans 16 amino acids. Germline V gene lookup returns CDR1 SGHVS and CDR2 FNYEAQ.

The rearrangement uses TRBV7-9 and TRBJ2-2; 12 bases line up with TRBD2. CDR3 size: 18 residues. Germline CDR1 SEHNR, CDR2 FQNEAQ (reference sequence). J was trimmed by 5 bases and V by 5 bases; bases with no gene match: 12. The CDR3 reads CASSRLAGAVVGTGELFF. The CDR3 bases are TGTGCCAGCAGCCGACTAGCGGGAGCAGTGGTGGGAACCGGGGAGCTGTTTTTT.

This chain connects TRBV29-1 to TRBJ1-1; tentative D call: TRBD1 (6 bases). The germline V gene has CDR1 SQVTM and CDR2 ANQGSEA. Trimming shortened V by 6 bases and J by 3 bases, and 11 bases separated the two germline ends. The CDR3 consists of 12 residues. Written as DNA, the CDR3 is TGCAGCGTCATGGACAGCTACACTGAAGCTTTCTTT. Its translation: CSVMDSYTEAFF.

In this sample, this clone turned up a few times. The V and J genes are TRBV5-5 and TRBJ1-1; the match to TRBD1 covers 7 bases. V was clipped by 9 bases and J by 1 base; unmatched bases: 6. The V gene's germline CDR1 is SGHKS and CDR2 YYEKEE (reference sequence). The CDR3 loop spans 13 amino acids. The DNA for the CDR3 is TGTGCCACCAGAGGGGGCCAGAACACTGAAGCTTTCTTT. Its translation: CATRGGQNTEAFF.

Concerning this clone itself: This sample includes further DNA sequences coding for the same CDR3. The chain links TRBV20-1 to TRBJ1-2; tentatively, D is TRBD1 (5 bases). There are 11 residues in the CDR3. The germline V and J ends were trimmed by 7 bases and 4 bases, with 10 bases remaining between them. In germline, CDR1 is DFQATT, CDR2 SNEGSKA (reference sequence). The DNA of the CDR3 is TGCAGTGTTCGAAGGGGCTATGGCTACACCTTC. Amino acids: CSVRRGYGYTF.